What follows describes a single T cell receptor (beta chain). These data are taken from a study of Ad26.COV2.S vaccination and SARS-CoV-2 variants. Only in-frame clones appear in the TCRdb table, and some are missing; sequencing was by immunoSEQ multiplex PCR. The sample holds 300,000 to 450,000 clones, around 83% seen once. Treatment in this sample: approximately 18 received Ad26.COV2.S at low or high dose, single or two shots; a few received placebo; per-sample allocation not given. Sampling was done on day 63 after the first vaccine or placebo injection. An Ad26 vector expressing Wuhan-strain SARS-CoV-2 spike constituted the vaccine. Unmatched junction bases numbered 1, after V lost 3 bases and J lost 2 bases. The CDR3 spans 13 residues. Germline V gene data show CDR1 as MNHEY and CDR2 as SMNVEV (reference sequence).

This chain links TRBV27 with TRBJ2-7, with 7 bases aligning to TRBD1. Here the sequenced sample was peripheral blood, taken in a trial of Ad26.COV2.S vaccine versus placebo. This clonotype was sampled from a person between 18 and 65 years old who received the Ad26.COV2.S COVID-19 vaccine or a placebo. CDR3 protein: CASSFGTAYEQYF. Here the CDR3 DNA reads TGTGCCAGCAGTTTCGGGACAGCCTACGAGCAGTACTTC.